This T cell receptor beta chain was sequenced in a study of blood T cell repertoires in COVID-19. Only one count was recorded for this clone. Clones were sequenced by immunoSEQ multiplex PCR, and TCRdb holds only the in-frame ones, with some missing. Here the sample spans approximately 70,000 clones, approximately 89% being singletons. In germline, CDR1 is KGHSH, CDR2 LQKENI. The CDR3 length is 16 residues. Trimming stripped 2 bases from V and 1 base from J, with 11 bases between. The specimen sequenced was peripheral blood. The chain recombines TRBV18 with TRBJ2-2; possible D gene TRBD1, 6 bases. This receptor was obtained from a man in his forties or fifties with COVID-19, enrolled during active disease. CDR3 loop: CASSPMGQGNTGELFF. CDR3 bases: TGTGCCAGCTCACCAATGGGACAAGGGAACACCGGGGAGCTGTTTTTT.